This T cell receptor (beta chain) was sequenced for a study of shared clonotypes between healthy human individuals. On the study more broadly: Aged 18 to 49, the donors were a couple of women and a few men.

Study results and limitations: Generally, estimated richness proved larger in naive subsets than it did in memory subsets. Rarefaction demonstrated incomplete sorted-subset sequencing despite large depth.

Germline CDR1 and CDR2: SGDLS and YYNGEE. The CDR3 spans 13 residues. The V end lost 3 bases, the J end lost 9 bases, and 13 bases lay between the germline ends. Assay: immunoSEQ multiplex PCR; the TCRdb copy retains only in-frame clones and omits some. The profile covers about 2.4 million clones, with over 85% appearing a single time and more than 0.35% taken by the ten largest. To note about this clone: Its target is not known.

The rearrangement links TRBV9 to TRBJ2-1, with D possibly being TRBD1 or TRBD2 (5 bases each). The source material was naive CD4+ T cells from PBMCs. Subset specified: CD45RA+ positively selected. The TCR was taken from a man aged 18 to 30 in good health. Some clones in this sample may be carry-over from other donors' samples. The CDR3 reads CASSEGRGSEQFF. As DNA, the CDR3 is TGTGCCAGCAGCGAGGGGAGAGGTAGTGAGCAGTTCTTC.